Below, 28 T cell receptor beta chains from the same sample are listed, as sequenced in a study of T cell responses to AZD1222 COVID-19 vaccine (dated by TCRdb to about 2021). Receptor libraries were prepared by the immunoSEQ multiplex PCR assay. This is the immuneACCESS table as TCRdb keeps it, with only in-frame sequences that have V and J called. A part of the clones is gone; compared with another copy, unresolved V genes explain less than half, and the rest is unexplained. Recorded for this sample are 100,000 to 150,000 clones; about 88% of them occurred a single time. 25% to 30% of the sample lies in the top ten. The time point label corresponds to: baseline before first vaccination. The material sequenced was peripheral blood, taken on day 0 of AZD1222 vaccination. These receptors were obtained from an adult in good health.

This chain joins TRBV7-9 and TRBJ2-1; D may be TRBD2 (5 bases). V was clipped by 6 bases and J by 8 bases, with 23 bases between them. Germline assignment: CDR1 SEHNR and CDR2 FQNEAQ (reference sequence). The CDR3 is made up of 16 amino acids. CDR3 bases: TGTGCCAGCAGTCCTACCTTCGGGGTGCGCACCCATGAGCAGTTCTTC. Amino acid sequence: CASSPTFGVRTHEQFF.

The chain is built from TRBV7-2 and TRBJ2-5; D is possibly TRBD1 (5 bases). The CDR3 is 15 residues long. The V end was cut by 4 bases, the J end by 2 bases, with 14 bases between. CDR1 is SGHTA and CDR2 is FQGNSA in the germline V gene. The CDR3 sequence is CASSSPPDKQETQYF. The CDR3 DNA is TGTGCCAGCAGCTCACCACCGGACAAGCAAGAGACCCAGTACTTC.

V and J are TRBV6-2 or TRBV6-3 and TRBJ2-2, with no clear D. V lost 2 bases, J lost 0 bases, and 4 bases lay in between. This CDR3 has 14 residues. CDR1 is MNHEY, CDR2 SVGEGT, per germline. CDR3 bases: TGTGCCAGCAGTTACCTGACGAACACCGGGGAGCTGTTTTTT. The encoded protein is CASSYLTNTGELFF.

The sample holds one count of this clone. The rearrangement links TRBV7-2 to TRBJ1-2, with D possibly TRBD1 on 6 matching bases. The V end lost 5 bases, the J end lost 4 bases, and 17 bases lay between the germline ends. Germline lookup yields CDR1 SGHTA and CDR2 FQGNSA. This CDR3 region has 15 residues. The CDR3 sequence: CASSPRPLDSYGYTF. As DNA, the CDR3 is TGTGCCAGCAGCCCCCGACCGTTGGACAGCTATGGCTACACCTTC. Using reference TRBV7-2 and TRBJ1-2 for the parts outside the CDR3, the full variable domain is GAGVSQSPSNKVTEKGKDVELRCDPISGHTALYWYRQSLGQGLEFLIYFQGNSAPDKSGLPSDRFSAERTGGSVSTLTIQRTQQEDSAVYLCASSPRPLDSYGYTFGSGTRLTVV.

DNA for the CDR3: TGTGCCAGCAGTCAGGCGGGGCTTAACACCGGGGAGCTGTTTTTT. Translation gives CASSQAGLNTGELFF. This rearrangement joins TRBV7-9 to TRBJ2-2, with D perhaps matching TRBD2 (6 bases). Germline CDR1 reads SEHNR; CDR2 reads FQNEAQ (reference sequence). The germline V and J ends were trimmed by 6 bases and 2 bases, with 13 bases remaining between them. The CDR3 sequence is 15 residues long.

The rearrangement joins TRBV27 to TRBJ2-3, with D perhaps TRBD2 (6 bases). Trimming took 10 bases from V and 5 from J, leaving 16 bases between them. The germline V gene has CDR1 MNHEY and CDR2 SMNVEV (reference sequence). The CDR3 consists of 13 residues. CDR3: CATSPVGGDTQYF. The CDR3 DNA reads TGTGCCACTTCGCCAGTGGGGGGAGATACGCAGTATTTT.

The chain combines TRBV6-6 with TRBJ2-5, with D perhaps TRBD1 or TRBD2 (5 bases each). V was pared by 2 bases and J by 5 bases, with 18 bases between. The CDR3 is 16 residues long. Germline lookup yields CDR1 MNHNY and CDR2 SVGAGI (reference sequence). CDR3 sequence (DNA): TGTGCCAGCAGTTACCCCCCCGGGACCCTCCGGGAGACCCAGTACTTC. Translation: CASSYPPGTLRETQYF.

The chain links TRBV27 to TRBJ2-7; the match to TRBD2 covers 10 bases. J gave up 3 bases and V 6 bases, and 8 bases lay outside the gene matches. The germline CDR1 and CDR2 sequences are MNHEY and SMNVEV (reference sequence). This CDR3 is 15 amino acids long. The CDR3 DNA reads as TGTGCCAGCAGCTTAGCGGGGGGTTTAATCTACGAGCAGTACTTC. This sequence encodes CASSLAGGLIYEQYF.

The chain employs TRBV28 and TRBJ1-2; D gene ambiguous. This CDR3 contains 12 residues. V lost 2 bases to trimming and J lost 6 bases, with 7 bases between them. Germline CDR1 MDHEN, CDR2 SYDVKM. CDR3 protein: CASSLVGNGYTF. The CDR3 DNA sequence: TGTGCCAGCAGTTTAGTCGGCAATGGCTACACCTTC.

This clone was seen only a few times. The chain uses TRBV27 and TRBJ1-5, with D uncertain. CDR3 length: 15 residues. The germline V gene encodes CDR1 MNHEY and CDR2 SMNVEV (reference sequence). Trimming took 6 bases from V and 3 from J, leaving 15 bases between them. The CDR3 loop is CASSLNPYNNQPQHF. The DNA of the CDR3 is TGTGCCAGCAGCCTCAATCCGTATAACAATCAGCCCCAGCATTTT.

J is TRBJ1-4 and V is TRBV6-5, with 7 bases aligning to TRBD1. Per germline, CDR1 MNHEY and CDR2 SVGAGI. V lost 6 bases to trimming and J lost 7 bases; unmatched junction nucleotides: 2. The CDR3 totals 12 residues. CDR3 sequence reads: CASSDRAEKLFF. Written as DNA, the CDR3 is TGTGCCAGCAGCGACAGGGCTGAAAAACTGTTTTTT.

This clone was seen a single time. V is TRBV6-8 and J is TRBJ1-4, with D uncertain. Germline assignment: CDR1 MNHGY and CDR2 SAAAGT. CDR3 length: 16 residues. V dropped 3 bases and J dropped 3 bases, with 14 bases sitting between them. Here the CDR3 DNA reads TGTGCCAGCAGTTATCGGCTTAATCCAGCTAATGAAAAACTGTTTTTT. Its translation: CASSYRLNPANEKLFF.

The chain uses TRBV6-5 and TRBJ1-1; weak D call: TRBD1 (5 bases). Trimming left V 5 bases short and J 2 bases short, with 12 bases between. Germline V gene data show CDR1 as MNHEY and CDR2 as SVGAGI. CDR3 length equals 14 residues. The CDR3 DNA reads as TGTGCCAGCAGTCGGTTGGGGGTAAACACTGAAGCTTTCTTT. Translating it yields CASSRLGVNTEAFF.

The V and J genes are TRBV7-3 and TRBJ2-5; perhaps TRBD1 as D (6 bases). This CDR3 has 14 amino acids. V lost 5 bases and J 5 bases, leaving 15 bases between the germline ends. Germline V gives CDR1 SGHTA, CDR2 FQGTGA. This CDR3 reads CASSTYGGRETQYF. CDR3 coding DNA: TGTGCCAGCAGCACGTATGGGGGCAGGGAGACCCAGTACTTC.

The chain carries TRBV6-2 or TRBV6-3 and TRBJ2-1, with 9 positions matching TRBD1. The junction had 6 bases not matched to a gene; V was cut back by 6 bases and J by 3 bases. This CDR3 comprises 15 residues. Germline CDR1 reads MNHEY; CDR2 reads SVGEGT. The CDR3 DNA follows: TGTGCCAGCAGCCCCACGACAGGGGGCTACAATGAGCAGTTCTTC. Protein: CASSPTTGGYNEQFF.

V and J are TRBV10-3 and TRBJ2-3; a weak D match, TRBD1 (6 bases). Germline assignment: CDR1 ENHRY and CDR2 SYGVKD. The CDR3 is 16 residues long. The ends were cut back, 2 bases at V and 0 bases at J, with 12 bases in the middle. CDR3 DNA: TGTGCCATCAGTGAGGGGGCACAGGGCAGCACAGATACGCAGTATTTT. Residues: CAISEGAQGSTDTQYF.

The chain combines TRBV7-9 with TRBJ1-6; tentatively, D is TRBD1 (5 bases). Germline V gives CDR1 SEHNR, CDR2 FQNEAQ (reference sequence). The CDR3 totals 15 residues. V lost 6 bases and J 8 bases, leaving 17 bases between the germline ends. The CDR3 DNA sequence: TGTGCCAGCAGAGGGAAGGGGTCTTTAGATTCACCCCTCCACTTT. Encoded protein: CASRGKGSLDSPLHF.

The CDR3 protein is CASSAGLGSGYTF. CDR3 coding DNA: TGTGCCAGCAGCGCAGGGTTAGGGTCTGGCTACACCTTC. The rearrangement uses TRBV3-1 (or the pseudogene TRBV3-2) and TRBJ1-2, with a tentative D call TRBD1 (5 bases). V lost 5 bases and J lost 7, with 14 bases in between. The CDR3 sequence is 13 residues long. Germline V CDR1 and CDR2: LGHDT, YNNKEL (reference sequence).

The chain is built from TRBV7-2 and TRBJ2-7, with D possibly being TRBD2 (6 bases). V lost 5 bases, J lost 2 bases, and 19 bases lay in between. Germline-derived CDR1 and CDR2 are SGHTA and FQGNSA. The CDR3 is 16 residues long. The DNA of the CDR3 is TGTGCCAGCAGCCCGAGACCGGGACTCGGGGCCTACGAGCAGTACTTC. Its translation is CASSPRPGLGAYEQYF. Combining the CDR3 with reference TRBV7-2 and TRBJ2-7 gives the whole variable domain GAGVSQSPSNKVTEKGKDVELRCDPISGHTALYWYRQSLGQGLEFLIYFQGNSAPDKSGLPSDRFSAERTGGSVSTLTIQRTQQEDSAVYLCASSPRPGLGAYEQYFGPGTRLTVT.

Concerning this clone itself: Other DNA sequences from this sample encode an identical CDR3 as well. V usage is TRBV12-3 or TRBV12-4 and J usage is TRBJ1-1, with D possibly matching TRBD1 (6 bases). V was clipped by 5 bases and J by 1 base, with 8 bases between them. The CDR3 is 13 amino acids. The CDR3 region has the DNA TGTGCCAGCAGTCTGACAGGGAACACTGAAGCTTTCTTT. This encodes CASSLTGNTEAFF.

The chain couples TRBV7-2 to TRBJ1-1; perhaps TRBD1 as D (6 bases). The CDR3 is 16 amino acids. Germline CDR1 SGHTA, CDR2 FQGNSA. V shed 0 bases and J shed 3 bases, with 14 bases lying between them. CDR3 coding DNA: TGTGCCAGCAGCTTAGCGCCCGGGGGCGTCTACACTGAAGCTTTCTTT. It specifies CASSLAPGGVYTEAFF.

The chain employs TRBV6-5 and TRBJ1-6; D unresolved. Germline V gene sequence: CDR1 MNHEY, CDR2 SVGAGI. The CDR3 length is 14 residues. V was shortened by 2 bases and J by 9 bases, with 11 bases between the two germline ends. The CDR3 region has the DNA TGTGCCAGCAGTTACCAGAAGAGTAGTTCACCCCTCCACTTT. It specifies CASSYQKSSSPLHF.

This sequence joins TRBV3-1 (or the pseudogene TRBV3-2) and TRBJ2-5, with unresolved D. V dropped 2 bases and J dropped 2 bases, with 9 bases sitting between them. The CDR3 contains 14 residues. Per the germline V gene, CDR1 is LGHDT and CDR2 is YNNKEL (reference sequence). The CDR3 spells CASSQNGLQETQYF. The CDR3 bases are TGTGCCAGCAGCCAAAACGGGCTACAAGAGACCCAGTACTTC.

This clone was counted between two and nine times. The rearrangement joins TRBV11-1 to TRBJ1-1; D unclear. The germline CDR1 and CDR2 sequences are SGHAT and FQDESV (reference sequence). Trimming removed 4 bases from V and 5 bases from J, with 14 bases in between. The CDR3 sequence is 14 residues long. CDR3 in amino acids: CASSYLYRETEAFF. The CDR3 coding sequence is TGTGCCAGCAGCTATTTATACAGAGAAACTGAAGCTTTCTTT.

V usage is TRBV5-1 and J usage is TRBJ2-5, with TRBD2 matching 14 bases. CDR1 and CDR2 from the germline V gene are SGHRS and YFSETQ. The CDR3 contains 16 residues. V was pared by 4 bases and J by 2 bases, with 4 bases of the junction left unmatched. CDR3 protein: CASSLGLAGDQETQYF. In DNA form, the CDR3 reads TGCGCCAGCAGCCTGGGACTAGCGGGGGATCAAGAGACCCAGTACTTC.

This chain links TRBV5-1 with TRBJ1-1; 7 positions agree with TRBD1. The CDR3 extends over 14 amino acids. In germline, CDR1 is SGHRS, CDR2 YFSETQ. Trimming took 2 bases from V and 3 from J; bases not matched to a gene: 4. The CDR3 DNA reads TGCGCCAGCAGCTTCGAGGGGGCGCACACTGAAGCTTTCTTT. Amino acid sequence: CASSFEGAHTEAFF. The complete variable domain, with remaining parts taken from reference TRBV5-1 and TRBJ1-1, reads KAGVTQTPRYLIKTRGQQVTLSCSPISGHRSVSWYQQTPGQGLQFLFEYFSETQRNKGNFPGRFSGRQFSNSRSEMNVSTLELGDSALYLCASSFEGAHTEAFFGQGTRLTVV.

The chain couples TRBV19 to TRBJ1-4; 11 positions match TRBD1. There are 16 residues in the CDR3. V gave up 5 bases and J gave up 6 bases; unmatched junction bases: 8. Germline values: CDR1 LNHDA, CDR2 SQIVND (reference sequence). In DNA, the CDR3 is TGTGCCAGTAGTCTCGGAGGGACAGGGGGAGATGAAAAACTGTTTTTT. Its translation: CASSLGGTGGDEKLFF.

The rearrangement links TRBV28 to TRBJ2-5; D tentatively fits TRBD1 or TRBD2 (6 bases each). Germline CDR1 and CDR2: MDHEN and SYDVKM. V lost 7 bases, J lost 5 bases, and 14 bases lay in between. The CDR3 spans 13 residues. DNA for the CDR3: TGTGCCAGCACCCTCTTGGGGGGCGAGACCCAGTACTTC. It translates to CASTLLGGETQYF.